The source of this T cell receptor (beta chain) is a study of blood T cells in healthy people across ages. Using a J-beta primer mix together with a sample-barcoded 5' primer, a second PCR was run for roughly 7 to 11 cycles. The template-switch adaptor, which had 12 random nucleotides, put a tag on each cDNA molecule. Sequencing yielded, for each sample, at least 2.5 million paired-end reads carrying CDR3. In TCRdb, the 5' RACE reads were re-called with MiXCR into one record per CDR3 protein. The sample has about 640,000 distinct CDR3 sequences, 45% to 65% seen once. This clonotype was picked up a small number of times. Its cognate antigen is unknown. Findings and caveats of the study: TCR beta diversity per million T cells fell roughly linearly with age. No conclusive comparison of naive versus antigen-experienced cells was possible with unsorted PBMCs.

This CDR3 is 13 amino acids long. Between the trimmed V and J ends, which lost 0 bases and 15 bases, there was a span of 15 bases. Looked up from germline, CDR1 is MNHEY and CDR2 is SVGAGI. This chain joins TRBV6-5 and TRBJ2-4; D unresolved. The source of this sequence is a man aged 55-75 years in good health. What was sequenced was blood. The CDR3 reads CASSYSLAEVLYF. The CDR3, as DNA: TGTGCCAGCAGTTACTCGTTGGCAGAAGTGTTGTACTTC.